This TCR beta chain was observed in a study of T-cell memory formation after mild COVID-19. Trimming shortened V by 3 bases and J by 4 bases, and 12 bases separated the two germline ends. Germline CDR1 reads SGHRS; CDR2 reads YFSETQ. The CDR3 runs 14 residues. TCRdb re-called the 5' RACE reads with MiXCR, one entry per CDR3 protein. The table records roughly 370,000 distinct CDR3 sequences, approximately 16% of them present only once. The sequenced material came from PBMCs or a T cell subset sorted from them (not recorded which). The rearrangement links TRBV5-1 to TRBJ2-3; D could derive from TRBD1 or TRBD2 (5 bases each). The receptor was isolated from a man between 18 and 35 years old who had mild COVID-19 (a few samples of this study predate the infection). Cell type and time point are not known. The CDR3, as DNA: TGCGCCAGCAGCTGGTGGGGGTCGCCAGATACGCAGTATTTT. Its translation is CASSWWGSPDTQYF.